A selection of T cell receptor beta chains follows, all from one sample in a study of blood T cell repertoires in COVID-19. Libraries were prepared by immunoSEQ multiplex PCR; TCRdb keeps only in-frame clonotypes and omits some of them. This table has roughly 260,000 clones, 86% appearing once. The sequenced sample consisted of PBMCs or T cells enriched from blood (not recorded which). These receptors came from a woman aged 18-29 years who had recovered from COVID-19. Each CDR3 is given without its conserved first and last residue. The D gene is left open where the match is weak. Size is stated for part of the rows, as once, few or many counts, or as a class when the clone is expanded.

CDR3aa	j_gene	v_gene	d_gene	abundance
ATSIHGDSIAGELF	TRBJ2-2	TRBV15	.	.
ASSPNLAGVGEQY	TRBJ2-7	TRBV28	TRBD2	once
ASSLGTGIGETQY	TRBJ2-5	TRBV7-8	TRBD1	.
ASSLSSAEQF	TRBJ2-1	TRBV27	.	once
ASIVGQGGHTEAF	TRBJ1-1	TRBV19	TRBD1	.
ASIASSNQPQH	TRBJ1-5	TRBV6-5	.	.
ASSTPGLAVHEQY	TRBJ2-7	TRBV28	TRBD2	.
ASSLESPGLANTGELF	TRBJ2-2	TRBV5-1	TRBD2	.
ASSPDRGPSGANVLT	TRBJ2-6	TRBV7-8	TRBD1	.
SVVSSSSGEKLF	TRBJ1-4	TRBV29-1	.	.
ASSVGGTHGYT	TRBJ1-2	TRBV9	.	.
ASHSGTGNEKLF	TRBJ1-4	TRBV5-1	TRBD1	.
ASSPLVGARYEQY	TRBJ2-7	TRBV4-1	.	few
ASSLVGAGENEQF	TRBJ2-1	TRBV5-1	.	.
ASSLDGSPHGYT	TRBJ1-2	TRBV11-3	.	.
ASSQGQAPLEQY	TRBJ2-7	TRBV3-1/TRBV3-2	.	.
ASSLASTDTQY	TRBJ2-3	TRBV11-2	.	.
ASSSDRYEQY	TRBJ2-7	TRBV28	.	.
ASSFNPGQEPSGVVRQY	TRBJ2-7	TRBV6-2/TRBV6-3	TRBD1	.
ATGGTSAPYEQY	TRBJ2-7	TRBV28	.	.
SVTPTGVIYEQY	TRBJ2-7	TRBV29-1	TRBD1	once
ASMTDRGGETQY	TRBJ2-5	TRBV2	TRBD1	.
ASSRSRDRVQPQH	TRBJ1-5	TRBV6-5	TRBD1	.
ASSLLPGSAEAF	TRBJ1-1	TRBV5-6	.	.
ASSQPLSYEQY	TRBJ2-7	TRBV7-2	.	.
ASSKDNNWTGRETQY	TRBJ2-5	TRBV6-2/TRBV6-3	TRBD1	.
ASSLWADQPQH	TRBJ1-5	TRBV27	.	.
AWKPPVGNQPQH	TRBJ1-5	TRBV30	.	once
ATSPGQGNEGEQF	TRBJ2-1	TRBV15	TRBD1	.
ASSESSYEQY	TRBJ2-7	TRBV2	.	.
ASSPGGGALRNQPQH	TRBJ1-5	TRBV4-3	.	.
ASSLGQRSMFSTDTQY	TRBJ2-3	TRBV5-1	.	few
ASSLVAGGYNEQF	TRBJ2-1	TRBV5-1	TRBD2	.